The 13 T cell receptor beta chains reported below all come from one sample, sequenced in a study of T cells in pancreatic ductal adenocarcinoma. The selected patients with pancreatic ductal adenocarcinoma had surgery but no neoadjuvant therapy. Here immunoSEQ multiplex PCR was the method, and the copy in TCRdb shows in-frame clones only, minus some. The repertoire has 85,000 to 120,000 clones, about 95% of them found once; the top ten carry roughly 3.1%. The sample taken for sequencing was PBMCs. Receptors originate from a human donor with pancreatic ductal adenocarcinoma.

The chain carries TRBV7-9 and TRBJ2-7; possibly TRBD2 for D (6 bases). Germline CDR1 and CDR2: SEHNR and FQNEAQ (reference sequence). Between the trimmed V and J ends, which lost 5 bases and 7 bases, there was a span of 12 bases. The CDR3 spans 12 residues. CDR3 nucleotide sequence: TGTGCCAGCAGCCGAGGTGGGGGGGAGCAGTACTTC. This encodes CASSRGGGEQYF.

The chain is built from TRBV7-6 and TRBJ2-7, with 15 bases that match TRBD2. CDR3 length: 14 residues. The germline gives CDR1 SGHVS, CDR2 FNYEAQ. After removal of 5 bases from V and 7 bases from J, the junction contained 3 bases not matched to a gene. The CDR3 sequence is CASSAGLAGGEQYF. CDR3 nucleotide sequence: TGTGCCAGCAGCGCGGGACTAGCGGGAGGAGAGCAGTACTTC.

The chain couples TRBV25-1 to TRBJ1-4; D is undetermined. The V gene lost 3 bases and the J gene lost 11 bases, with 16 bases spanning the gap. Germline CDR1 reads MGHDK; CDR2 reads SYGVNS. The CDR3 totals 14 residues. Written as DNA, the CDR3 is TGTGCCAGCAGTGACGTGTTCCCAAACGGGAAACTGTTTTTT. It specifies CASSDVFPNGKLFF.

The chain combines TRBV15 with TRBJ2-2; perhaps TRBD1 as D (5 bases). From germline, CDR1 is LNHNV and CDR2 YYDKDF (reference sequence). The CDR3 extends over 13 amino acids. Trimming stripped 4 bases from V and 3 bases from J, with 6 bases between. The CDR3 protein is CATSIQDTGELFF. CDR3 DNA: TGTGCCACCAGCATACAGGACACCGGGGAGCTGTTTTTT.

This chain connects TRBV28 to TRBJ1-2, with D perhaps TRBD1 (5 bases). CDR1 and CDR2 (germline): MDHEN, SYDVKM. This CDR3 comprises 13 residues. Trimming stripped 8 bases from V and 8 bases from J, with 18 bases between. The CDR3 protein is CASDVSGGGGYTF. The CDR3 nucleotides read TGTGCCAGCGACGTATCCGGGGGTGGGGGCTACACCTTC.

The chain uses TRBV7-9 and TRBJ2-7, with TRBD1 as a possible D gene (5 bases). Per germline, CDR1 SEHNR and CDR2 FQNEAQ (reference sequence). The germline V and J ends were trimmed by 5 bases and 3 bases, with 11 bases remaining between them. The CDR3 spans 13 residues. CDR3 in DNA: TGTGCCAGCAGCCCCCAAGGGGACTACGAGCAGTACTTC. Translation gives CASSPQGDYEQYF.

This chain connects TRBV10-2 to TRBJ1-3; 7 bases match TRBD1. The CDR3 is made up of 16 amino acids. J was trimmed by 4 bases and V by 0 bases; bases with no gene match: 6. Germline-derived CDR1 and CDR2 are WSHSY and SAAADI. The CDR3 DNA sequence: TGCGCCAGCAGTGAGTCTGAGGGGGCCTCGGGAAACACCATATATTTT. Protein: CASSESEGASGNTIYF.

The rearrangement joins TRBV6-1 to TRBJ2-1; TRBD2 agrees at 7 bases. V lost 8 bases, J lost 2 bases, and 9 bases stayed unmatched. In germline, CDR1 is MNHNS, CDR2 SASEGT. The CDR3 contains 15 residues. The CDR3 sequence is CASRNGGSPYNEQFF. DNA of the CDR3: TGTGCCAGCCGGAACGGCGGGAGTCCCTACAATGAGCAGTTCTTC.

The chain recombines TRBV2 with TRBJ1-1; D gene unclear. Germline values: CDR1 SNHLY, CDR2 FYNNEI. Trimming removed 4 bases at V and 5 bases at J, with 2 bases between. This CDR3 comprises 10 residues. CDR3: CASSVTEAFF. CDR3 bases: TGTGCCAGCAGTGTAACTGAAGCTTTCTTT.

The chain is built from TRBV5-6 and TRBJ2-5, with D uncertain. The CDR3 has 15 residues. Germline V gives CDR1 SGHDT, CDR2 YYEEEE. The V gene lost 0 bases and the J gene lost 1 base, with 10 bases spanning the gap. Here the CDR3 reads CASSLVSSSQETQYF. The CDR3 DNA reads TGTGCCAGCAGCTTGGTTTCATCATCCCAAGAGACCCAGTACTTC.

The CDR3 region has the DNA TGTGCCAGCTCACCACTAGGGGGCTCCTACAATGAGCAGTTCTTC. This sequence encodes CASSPLGGSYNEQFF. This chain connects TRBV18 to TRBJ2-1; D might be TRBD1 (6 bases). The CDR3 contains 15 residues. The germline V gene encodes CDR1 KGHSH and CDR2 LQKENI. V lost 1 base and J lost 0, with 7 bases in between.

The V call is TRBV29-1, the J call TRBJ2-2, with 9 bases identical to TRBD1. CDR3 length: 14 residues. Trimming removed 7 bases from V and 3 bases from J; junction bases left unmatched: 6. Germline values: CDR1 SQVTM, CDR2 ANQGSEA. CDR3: CSANRGRDTGELFF. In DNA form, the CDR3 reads TGCAGCGCAAACAGGGGGCGAGACACCGGGGAGCTGTTTTTT.

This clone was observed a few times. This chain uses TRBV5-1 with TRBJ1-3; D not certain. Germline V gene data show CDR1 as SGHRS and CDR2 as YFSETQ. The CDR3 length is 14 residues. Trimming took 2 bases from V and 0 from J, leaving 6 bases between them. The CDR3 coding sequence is TGCGCCAGCAGCTTTGACACCTCTGGAAACACCATATATTTT. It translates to CASSFDTSGNTIYF.